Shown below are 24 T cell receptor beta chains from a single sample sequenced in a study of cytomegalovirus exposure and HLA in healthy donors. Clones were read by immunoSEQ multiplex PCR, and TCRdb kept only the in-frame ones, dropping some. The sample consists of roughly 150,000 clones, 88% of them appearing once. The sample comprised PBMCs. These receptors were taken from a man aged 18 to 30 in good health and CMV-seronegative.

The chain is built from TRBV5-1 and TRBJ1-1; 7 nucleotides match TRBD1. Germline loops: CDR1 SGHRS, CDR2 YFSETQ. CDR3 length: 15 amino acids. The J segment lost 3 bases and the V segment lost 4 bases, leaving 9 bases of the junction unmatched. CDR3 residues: CASSPRQGSYTEAFF. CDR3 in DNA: TGCGCCAGCAGCCCCAGACAGGGAAGCTACACTGAAGCTTTCTTT.

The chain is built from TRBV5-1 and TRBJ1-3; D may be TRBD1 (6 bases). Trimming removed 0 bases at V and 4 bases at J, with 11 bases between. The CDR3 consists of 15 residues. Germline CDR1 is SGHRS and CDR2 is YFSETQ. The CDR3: CASSLGRTDGNTIYF. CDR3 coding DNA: TGCGCCAGCAGCTTGGGCCGGACAGACGGAAACACCATATATTTT. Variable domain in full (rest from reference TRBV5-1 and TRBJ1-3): KAGVTQTPRYLIKTRGQQVTLSCSPISGHRSVSWYQQTPGQGLQFLFEYFSETQRNKGNFPGRFSGRQFSNSRSEMNVSTLELGDSALYLCASSLGRTDGNTIYFGEGSWLTVV.

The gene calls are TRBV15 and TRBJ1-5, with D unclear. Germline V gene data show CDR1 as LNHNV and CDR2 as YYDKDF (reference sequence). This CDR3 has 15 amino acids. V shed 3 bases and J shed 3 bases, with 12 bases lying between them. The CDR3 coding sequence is TGTGCCACCAGCAGTGGACTGAACTTCAATCAGCCCCAGCATTTT. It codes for CATSSGLNFNQPQHF.

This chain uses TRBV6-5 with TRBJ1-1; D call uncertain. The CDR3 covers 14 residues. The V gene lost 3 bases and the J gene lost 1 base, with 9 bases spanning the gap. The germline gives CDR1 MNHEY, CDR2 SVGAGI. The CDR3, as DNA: TGTGCCAGCAGTTATCGTGGCGGGAACACTGAAGCTTTCTTT. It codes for CASSYRGGNTEAFF.

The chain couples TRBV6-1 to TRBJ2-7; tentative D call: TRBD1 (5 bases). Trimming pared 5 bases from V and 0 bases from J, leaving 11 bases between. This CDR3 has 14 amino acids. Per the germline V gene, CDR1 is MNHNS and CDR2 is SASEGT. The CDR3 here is CASSSTDSSYEQYF. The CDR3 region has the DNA TGTGCCAGCAGTTCTACCGACAGCTCCTACGAGCAGTACTTC.

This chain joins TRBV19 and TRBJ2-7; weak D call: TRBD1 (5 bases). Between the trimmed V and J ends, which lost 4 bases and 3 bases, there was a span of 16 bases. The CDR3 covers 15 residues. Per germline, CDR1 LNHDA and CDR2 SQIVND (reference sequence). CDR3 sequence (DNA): TGTGCCAGTAGTACAAGGACAAAGGGCATCTACGAGCAGTACTTC. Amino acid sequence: CASSTRTKGIYEQYF.

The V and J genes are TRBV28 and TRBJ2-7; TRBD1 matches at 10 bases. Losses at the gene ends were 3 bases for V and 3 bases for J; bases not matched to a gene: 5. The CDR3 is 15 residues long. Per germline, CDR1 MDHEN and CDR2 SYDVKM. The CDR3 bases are TGTGCCAGCAGTTTTTCCGGGACAGGGGTCTACGAGCAGTACGTC. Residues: CASSFSGTGVYEQYV.

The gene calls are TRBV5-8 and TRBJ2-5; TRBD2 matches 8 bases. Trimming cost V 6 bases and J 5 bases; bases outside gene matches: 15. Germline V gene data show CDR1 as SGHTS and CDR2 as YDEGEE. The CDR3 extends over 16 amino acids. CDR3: CASTLTRAGVWETQYF. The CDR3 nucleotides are TGTGCCAGCACCTTAACGAGAGCGGGAGTATGGGAGACCCAGTACTTC. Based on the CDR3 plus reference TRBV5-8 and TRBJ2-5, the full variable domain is EAGVTQSPTHLIKTRGQQATLRCSPISGHTSVYWYQQALGLGLQFLLWYDEGEERNRGNFPPRFSGRQFPNYSSELNVNALELEDSALYLCASTLTRAGVWETQYFGPGTRLLVL.

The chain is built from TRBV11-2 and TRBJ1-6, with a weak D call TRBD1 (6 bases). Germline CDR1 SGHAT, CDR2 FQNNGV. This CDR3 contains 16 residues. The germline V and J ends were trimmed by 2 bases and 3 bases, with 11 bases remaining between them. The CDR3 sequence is CASSLTGIGYNSPLHF. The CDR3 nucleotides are TGTGCCAGCAGCTTAACAGGGATCGGCTATAATTCACCCCTCCACTTT.

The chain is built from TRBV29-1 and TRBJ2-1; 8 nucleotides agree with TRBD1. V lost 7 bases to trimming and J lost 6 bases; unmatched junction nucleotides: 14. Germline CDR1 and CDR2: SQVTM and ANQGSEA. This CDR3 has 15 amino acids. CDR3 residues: CSAISVTGGLNEQFF. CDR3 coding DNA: TGCAGCGCCATAAGCGTTACAGGGGGTCTCAATGAGCAGTTCTTC.

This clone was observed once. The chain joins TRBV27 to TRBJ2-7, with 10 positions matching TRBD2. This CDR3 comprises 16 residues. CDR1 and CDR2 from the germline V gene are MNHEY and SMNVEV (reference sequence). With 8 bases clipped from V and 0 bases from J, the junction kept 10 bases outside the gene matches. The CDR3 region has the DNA TGTGCCAGCGGAGGTCCCCTAGCGGGAGACTCCTACGAGCAGTACTTC. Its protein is CASGGPLAGDSYEQYF.

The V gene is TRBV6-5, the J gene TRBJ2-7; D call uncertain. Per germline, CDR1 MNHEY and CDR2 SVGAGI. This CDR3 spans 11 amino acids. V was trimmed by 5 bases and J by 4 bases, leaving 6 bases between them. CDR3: CASSAGYEQYV. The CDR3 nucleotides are TGTGCCAGCAGTGCAGGTTACGAGCAGTACGTC.

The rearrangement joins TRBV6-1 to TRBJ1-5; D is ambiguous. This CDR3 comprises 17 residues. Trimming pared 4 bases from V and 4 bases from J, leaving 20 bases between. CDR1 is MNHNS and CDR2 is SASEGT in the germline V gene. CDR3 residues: CASSVGYKLSGNQPQHF. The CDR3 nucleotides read TGTGCCAGCAGTGTTGGATACAAACTTAGCGGGAATCAGCCCCAGCATTTT.

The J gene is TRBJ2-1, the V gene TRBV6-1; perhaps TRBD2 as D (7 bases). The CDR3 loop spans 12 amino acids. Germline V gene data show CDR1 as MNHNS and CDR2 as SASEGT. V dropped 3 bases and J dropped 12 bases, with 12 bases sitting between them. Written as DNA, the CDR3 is TGTGCCAGCAGTGACCGGGGGGCAGTGCAGTTCTTC. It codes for CASSDRGAVQFF.

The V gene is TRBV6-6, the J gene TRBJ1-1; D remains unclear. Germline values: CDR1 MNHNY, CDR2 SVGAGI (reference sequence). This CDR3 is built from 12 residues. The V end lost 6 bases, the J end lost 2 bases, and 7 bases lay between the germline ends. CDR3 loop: CASSRQNTEAFF. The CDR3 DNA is TGTGCCAGCAGCCGACAAAACACTGAAGCTTTCTTT.

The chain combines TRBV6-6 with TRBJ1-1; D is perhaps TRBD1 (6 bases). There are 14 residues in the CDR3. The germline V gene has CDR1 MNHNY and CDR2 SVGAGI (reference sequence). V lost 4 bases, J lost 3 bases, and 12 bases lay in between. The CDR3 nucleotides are TGTGCCAGCAGTTTACAGGGAAAAGACACTGAAGCTTTCTTT. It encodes CASSLQGKDTEAFF.

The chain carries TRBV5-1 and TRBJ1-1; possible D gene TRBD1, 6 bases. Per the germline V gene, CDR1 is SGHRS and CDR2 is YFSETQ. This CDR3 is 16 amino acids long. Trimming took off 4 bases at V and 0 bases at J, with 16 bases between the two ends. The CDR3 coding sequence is TGCGCCAGCAGCCCTCTTCGACAGGCTATGAACACTGAAGCTTTCTTT. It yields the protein CASSPLRQAMNTEAFF. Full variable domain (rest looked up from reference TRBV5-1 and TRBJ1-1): KAGVTQTPRYLIKTRGQQVTLSCSPISGHRSVSWYQQTPGQGLQFLFEYFSETQRNKGNFPGRFSGRQFSNSRSEMNVSTLELGDSALYLCASSPLRQAMNTEAFFGQGTRLTVV.

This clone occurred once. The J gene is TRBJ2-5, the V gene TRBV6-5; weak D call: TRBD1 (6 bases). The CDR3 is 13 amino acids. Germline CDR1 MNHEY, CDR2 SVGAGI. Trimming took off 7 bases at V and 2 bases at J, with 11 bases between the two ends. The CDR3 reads CASTGRGQETQYF. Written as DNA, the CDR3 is TGTGCCAGCACCGGCAGGGGACAAGAGACCCAGTACTTC.

Here the CDR3 DNA reads TGTGCCAGCAGTTTACAGGGAGGGAATGAGCAGTTCTTC. Amino acid sequence: CASSLQGGNEQFF. V usage is TRBV11-2 and J usage is TRBJ2-1; a possible D gene is TRBD2 (7 bases). V lost 6 bases and J lost 7, with 13 bases in between. Germline V CDR1 and CDR2: SGHAT, FQNNGV. CDR3 length equals 13 residues. Looking up the rest from reference TRBV11-2 and TRBJ2-1 gives the full variable domain: EAGVAQSPRYKIIEKRQSVAFWCNPISGHATLYWYQQILGQGPKLLIQFQNNGVVDDSQLPKDRFSAERLKGVDSTLKIQPAKLEDSAVYLCASSLQGGNEQFFGPGTRLTVL.

CDR3 sequence: CASSLEYGVNTEAFF. CDR3 coding DNA: TGCGCCAGCAGCTTGGAATATGGAGTGAACACTGAAGCTTTCTTT. The chain uses TRBV5-1 and TRBJ1-1; D gene ambiguous. V lost 0 bases and J 0 bases, leaving 9 bases between the germline ends. Looked up from germline, CDR1 is SGHRS and CDR2 is YFSETQ. This CDR3 spans 15 amino acids.

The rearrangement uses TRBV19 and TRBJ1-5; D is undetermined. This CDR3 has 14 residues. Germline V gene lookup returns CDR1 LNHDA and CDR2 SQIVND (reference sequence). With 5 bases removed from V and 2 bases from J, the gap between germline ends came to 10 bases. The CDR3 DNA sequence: TGTGCCAGTAGTGGTTTCAGGCGCAATCAGCCCCAGCATTTT. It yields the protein CASSGFRRNQPQHF.

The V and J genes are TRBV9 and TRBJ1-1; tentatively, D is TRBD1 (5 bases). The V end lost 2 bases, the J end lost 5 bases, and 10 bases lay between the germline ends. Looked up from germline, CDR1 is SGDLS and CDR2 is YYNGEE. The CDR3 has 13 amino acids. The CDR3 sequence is CASSVRGGTEAFF. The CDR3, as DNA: TGTGCCAGCAGCGTTAGGGGTGGAACTGAAGCTTTCTTT. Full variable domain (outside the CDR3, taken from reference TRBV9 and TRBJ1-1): DSGVTQTPKHLITATGQRVTLRCSPRSGDLSVYWYQQSLDQGLQFLIQYYNGEERAKGNILERFSAQQFPDLHSELNLSSLELGDSALYFCASSVRGGTEAFFGQGTRLTVV.

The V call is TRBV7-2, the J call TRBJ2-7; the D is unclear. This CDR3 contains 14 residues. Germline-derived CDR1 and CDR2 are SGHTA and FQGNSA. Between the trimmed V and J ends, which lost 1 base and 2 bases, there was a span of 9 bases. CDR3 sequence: CASSLGAGPYEQYV. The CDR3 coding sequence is TGTGCCAGCAGCTTAGGAGCAGGTCCCTACGAGCAGTACGTC.

The CDR3 region is CASTSDLQGKQPQHF. Here the CDR3 DNA reads TGTGCCAGCACCTCCGATCTACAGGGGAAACAGCCCCAGCATTTT. The V gene is TRBV6-1, the J gene TRBJ1-5; 7 nucleotides agree with TRBD1. The CDR3 spans 15 residues. Germline loops: CDR1 MNHNS, CDR2 SASEGT. With 7 bases clipped from V and 7 bases from J, the junction kept 13 bases outside the gene matches.